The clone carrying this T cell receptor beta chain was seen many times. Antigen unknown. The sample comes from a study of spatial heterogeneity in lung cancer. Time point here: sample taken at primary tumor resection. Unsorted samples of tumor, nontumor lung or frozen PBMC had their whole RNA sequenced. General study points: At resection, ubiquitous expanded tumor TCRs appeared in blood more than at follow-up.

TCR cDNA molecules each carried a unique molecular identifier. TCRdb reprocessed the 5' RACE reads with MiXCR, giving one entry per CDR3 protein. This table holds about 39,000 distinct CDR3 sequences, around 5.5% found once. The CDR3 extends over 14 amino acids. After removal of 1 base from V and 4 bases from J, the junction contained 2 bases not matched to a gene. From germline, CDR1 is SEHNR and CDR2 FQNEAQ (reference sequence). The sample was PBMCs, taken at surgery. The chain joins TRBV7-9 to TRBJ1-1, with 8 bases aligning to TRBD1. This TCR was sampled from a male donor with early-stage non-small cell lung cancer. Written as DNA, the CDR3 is TGTGCCAGCAGCTTAGTGGGGACAGGCACTGAAGCTTTCTTT. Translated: CASSLVGTGTEAFF.